The 25 T cell receptor beta chains presented below share a single source sample, sequenced in a study of shared clonotypes between healthy human individuals. Repertoires were generated with immunoSEQ multiplex PCR, while TCRdb's copy carries only in-frame clones and drops some. Seen here are 2 million to 2.5 million clones, 85% to 95% observed once, and the top ten hold approximately 0.41%. The sequenced sample was naive CD4+ T cells from PBMCs. Subset denoted: CD45RA+ positively selected. Receptors originate from a man aged 18-30 years in good health. Some clones in this sample may be carry-over from other donors' samples.

The chain combines TRBV9 with TRBJ2-2, with 7 bases fitting TRBD2. V shed 2 bases, J shed 3 bases, and the junction held 16 bases outside the gene matches. Germline V gives CDR1 SGDLS, CDR2 YYNGEE. The CDR3 extends over 19 amino acids. This CDR3 reads CASSVGRGRALEHTGELFF. Here the CDR3 DNA reads TGTGCCAGCAGCGTTGGGCGAGGGAGGGCCCTCGAGCACACCGGGGAGCTGTTTTTT.

The chain has TRBV5-1 and TRBJ2-2; tentatively, D is TRBD2 (6 bases). CDR1 is SGHRS and CDR2 is YFSETQ in the germline V gene. Trimming removed 1 base from V and 3 bases from J, with 7 bases in between. The CDR3 runs to 14 residues. Here the CDR3 reads CASSLWGDTGELFF. In DNA form, the CDR3 reads TGCGCCAGCAGCTTGTGGGGGGACACCGGGGAGCTGTTTTTT. The complete variable domain, with remaining parts taken from reference TRBV5-1 and TRBJ2-2, reads KAGVTQTPRYLIKTRGQQVTLSCSPISGHRSVSWYQQTPGQGLQFLFEYFSETQRNKGNFPGRFSGRQFSNSRSEMNVSTLELGDSALYLCASSLWGDTGELFFGEGSRLTVL.

The chain is built from TRBV5-1 and TRBJ2-7; 10 nucleotides match TRBD2. V dropped 4 bases and J dropped 0; count of bases not matched to a gene: 7. Per germline, CDR1 SGHRS and CDR2 YFSETQ. The CDR3 is made up of 16 amino acids. CDR3 in amino acids: CASSPGLASSSYEQYF. CDR3 DNA sequence: TGCGCCAGCAGCCCGGGACTAGCGTCGAGCTCCTACGAGCAGTACTTC.

This clone was counted a few times. This chain joins TRBV2 and TRBJ1-1; weak D call: TRBD1 (6 bases). CDR1 SNHLY and CDR2 FYNNEI come from the germline V gene. CDR3 length: 14 amino acids. With 5 bases removed from V and 6 bases from J, the gap between germline ends came to 16 bases. As DNA, the CDR3 is TGTGCCAGCAGTCCGAACAGGGTTAGGTCTGAAGCTTTCTTT. It translates to CASSPNRVRSEAFF.

The chain joins TRBV7-2 to TRBJ2-1, with a weak D call TRBD2 (6 bases). The CDR3 is made up of 15 amino acids. V was cut by 2 bases and J by 3 bases, with 11 bases left in between. Per the germline V gene, CDR1 is SGHTA and CDR2 is FQGNSA. Written as DNA, the CDR3 is TGTGCCAGCAGCTTAAGAGCGGGCCTCTACAATGAGCAGTTCTTC. Encoded protein: CASSLRAGLYNEQFF.

V gene TRBV19 combines with J gene TRBJ1-4; D perhaps matches TRBD1 (6 bases). This CDR3 has 16 residues. The V and J ends lost 4 bases and 8 bases respectively, with 20 bases between them. Germline CDR1 and CDR2: LNHDA and SQIVND (reference sequence). The CDR3 reads CASSRWGTPGGEKLFF. The CDR3 DNA reads TGTGCCAGTAGTAGGTGGGGGACACCCGGTGGGGAAAAACTGTTTTTT.

This clone was seen once. The rearrangement links TRBV7-9 to TRBJ1-3; a possible D gene is TRBD1 (6 bases). In germline, CDR1 is SEHNR, CDR2 FQNEAQ (reference sequence). The CDR3 loop spans 16 amino acids. This CDR3 is CAVPGARDYSGNTIYF. The CDR3 region has the DNA TGTGCAGTACCAGGGGCCAGGGACTACTCTGGAAACACCATATATTTT.

The genes are TRBV6-5 and TRBJ2-6, with unresolved D. The CDR3 consists of 16 residues. Germline V gene lookup returns CDR1 MNHEY and CDR2 SVGAGI. Trimming left V 4 bases short and J 3 bases short, with 13 bases between. CDR3 amino acids: CASSSRLVGGANVLTF. The CDR3 nucleotides are TGTGCCAGCAGTTCCCGACTTGTTGGTGGGGCCAACGTCCTGACTTTC.

There are a few counts of this clone. The chain joins TRBV7-3 to TRBJ1-1, with 8 bases matching TRBD1. Unmatched junction bases numbered 7, after V lost 5 bases and J lost 5 bases. This CDR3 is 14 amino acids long. Per the germline V gene, CDR1 is SGHTA and CDR2 is FQGTGA. The CDR3 is CASSAAGTGTEAFF. DNA of the CDR3: TGTGCCAGCAGCGCCGCCGGGACAGGAACTGAAGCTTTCTTT.

The V and J genes are TRBV28 and TRBJ1-4; 9 bases agree with TRBD1. Trimming removed 7 bases from V and 17 bases from J; junction bases left unmatched: 8. Germline values: CDR1 MDHEN, CDR2 SYDVKM. The CDR3 totals 11 residues. CDR3 in DNA: TGTGCCAGCACCTCAGACAGGGGGTATTTTTTT. Translated: CASTSDRGYFF.

Details on this clone: Within the sample, other DNA sequences also encode this same CDR3. This chain links TRBV5-1 with TRBJ1-4; a possible D gene is TRBD1 (6 bases). Germline CDR1 is SGHRS and CDR2 is YFSETQ. The CDR3 loop spans 16 amino acids. V lost 0 bases and J lost 4, with 13 bases in between. The chain's CDR3 is CASSLGQGLSNEKLFF. The DNA for the CDR3 is TGCGCCAGCAGCTTGGGTCAGGGGCTCAGTAATGAAAAACTGTTTTTT.

The V call is TRBV28, the J call TRBJ1-5, with 9 bases that match TRBD1. Per the germline V gene, CDR1 is MDHEN and CDR2 is SYDVKM. The CDR3 covers 16 residues. V dropped 6 bases and J dropped 5; count of bases not matched to a gene: 11. The DNA for the CDR3 is TGTGCCAGCAGCCCGTACCGGGACAGGGCCCATCAGCCCCAGCATTTT. It yields the protein CASSPYRDRAHQPQHF.

The chain employs TRBV5-6 and TRBJ1-2; D remains ambiguous. Per the germline V gene, CDR1 is SGHDT and CDR2 is YYEEEE. Trimming left V 8 bases short and J 4 bases short, with 24 bases between. The CDR3 has 16 amino acids. CDR3 sequence reads: CASQKIGRTDTYGYTF. CDR3 bases: TGTGCCAGTCAAAAAATAGGGAGGACCGATACCTATGGCTACACCTTC.

A note on this clone: Other DNA sequences within the sample encode an identical CDR3. The chain couples TRBV5-1 to TRBJ2-6; D is undetermined. Trimming shortened V by 3 bases and J by 1 base, and 5 bases separated the two germline ends. Per germline, CDR1 SGHRS and CDR2 YFSETQ. The CDR3 spans 14 residues. The CDR3 loop is CASSWGSGANVLTF. CDR3 nucleotide sequence: TGCGCCAGCAGCTGGGGTTCTGGGGCCAACGTCCTGACTTTC.

The CDR3 here is CASRFSVGASGRLSDTQYF. DNA of the CDR3: TGTGCCAGCAGGTTTTCCGTCGGGGCTAGCGGGAGGTTATCTGATACGCAGTATTTT. The chain links TRBV28 to TRBJ2-3; 11 bases line up with TRBD2. The V gene end was trimmed by 6 bases and the J gene end by 6 bases; junction bases not matched to a gene: 20. Per the germline V gene, CDR1 is MDHEN and CDR2 is SYDVKM. This CDR3 has 19 residues.

The chain uses TRBV2 and TRBJ1-3, with 7 positions matching TRBD1. With 6 bases clipped from V and 4 bases from J, the junction kept 6 bases outside the gene matches. The CDR3 runs to 14 residues. Germline V CDR1 and CDR2: SNHLY, FYNNEI. CDR3 sequence reads: CASSQGGAGNTIYF. CDR3 DNA sequence: TGTGCCAGCAGCCAGGGGGGGGCCGGAAACACCATATATTTT.

V is TRBV11-2 and J is TRBJ1-2, with 7 nucleotides matching TRBD1. This CDR3 is 12 amino acids long. Trimming took 5 bases from V and 7 from J; bases not matched to a gene: 4. In germline, CDR1 is SGHAT, CDR2 FQNNGV. The CDR3 here is CASSVTGVGYTF. CDR3 in DNA: TGTGCCAGCAGCGTAACAGGGGTTGGCTACACCTTC.

This clone was found once. The chain combines TRBV4-2 with TRBJ2-5; the D gene is possibly TRBD2 (6 bases). The germline V gene encodes CDR1 LGHNA and CDR2 YNFKEQ. Trimming removed 0 bases from V and 2 bases from J, with 13 bases in between. The CDR3 is 16 residues long. The CDR3: CASSQDRAGRQETQYF. In nucleotides, the CDR3 is TGTGCCAGCAGCCAAGATCGTGCAGGGAGGCAAGAGACCCAGTACTTC.

The chain combines TRBV15 with TRBJ2-2, with D uncertain. The germline V and J ends were trimmed by 0 bases and 4 bases, with 6 bases remaining between them. This CDR3 contains 14 residues. Germline V gives CDR1 LNHNV, CDR2 YYDKDF (reference sequence). The CDR3 region has the DNA TGTGCCACCAGCAGAGATCTCGCCACCGGGGAGCTGTTTTTT. It specifies CATSRDLATGELFF.

The J gene is TRBJ1-2, the V gene TRBV19; 8 positions agree with TRBD1. The V gene's germline CDR1 is LNHDA and CDR2 SQIVND (reference sequence). J was trimmed by 7 bases and V by 5 bases; bases with no gene match: 3. The length of the CDR3 is 12 residues. The CDR3: CASSEQGGGYTF. The CDR3, as DNA: TGTGCCAGTAGTGAACAGGGGGGTGGCTACACCTTC. The full variable domain, rest sourced from reference TRBV19 and TRBJ1-2, is DGGITQSPKYLFRKEGQNVTLSCEQNLNHDAMYWYRQDPGQGLRLIYYSQIVNDFQKGDIAEGYSVSREKKESFPLTVTSAQKNPTAFYLCASSEQGGGYTFGSGTRLTVV.

The V call is TRBV5-4, the J call TRBJ2-1; D gene ambiguous. Germline-derived CDR1 and CDR2 are SGHNT and YYREEE (reference sequence). Trimming removed 2 bases from V and 10 bases from J, with 7 bases in between. This CDR3 is built from 11 residues. DNA for the CDR3: TGTGCCAGCAGCTTCTTGGCAGAGCAGTTCTTC. This sequence encodes CASSFLAEQFF.

This clone was observed a single time. Within the sample, other DNA sequences also encode this same CDR3. The chain carries TRBV5-1 and TRBJ1-2, with D possibly matching TRBD1 (6 bases). The germline CDR1 and CDR2 sequences are SGHRS and YFSETQ. The V end was cut by 1 base, the J end by 7 bases, with 11 bases between. There are 13 residues in the CDR3. The CDR3 DNA reads as TGCGCCAGCAGCTTGACGGGGGGCAGTGGCTACACCTTC. It codes for CASSLTGGSGYTF.

The V gene is TRBV10-3, the J gene TRBJ1-1; possibly TRBD1 for D (6 bases). This CDR3 is 16 amino acids long. Trimming stripped 0 bases from V and 4 bases from J, with 15 bases between. From germline, CDR1 is ENHRY and CDR2 SYGVKD. The CDR3 spells CAISESTGGVFTEAFF. CDR3 DNA sequence: TGTGCCATCAGTGAGTCGACAGGCGGTGTTTTCACTGAAGCTTTCTTT.

The J gene is TRBJ2-3, the V gene TRBV28, with D perhaps matching TRBD1 (5 bases). CDR1 MDHEN and CDR2 SYDVKM come from the germline V gene. This CDR3 comprises 14 residues. The germline V and J ends were trimmed by 3 bases and 6 bases, with 13 bases remaining between them. CDR3 sequence (DNA): TGTGCCAGCAGTTTGAATCAGGGAACGGATACGCAGTATTTT. This encodes CASSLNQGTDTQYF.

The chain joins TRBV28 to TRBJ2-7; 10 bases fit TRBD1. Germline lookup yields CDR1 MDHEN and CDR2 SYDVKM. CDR3 length equals 15 residues. V lost 5 bases and J lost 3; bases outside the gene matches: 7. The CDR3 region is CASSTRQGAFYEQYF. The CDR3 DNA sequence: TGTGCCAGCAGTACCCGACAGGGGGCTTTCTACGAGCAGTACTTC.